The 21 T cell receptor beta chains below all came from one sample that was sequenced in a study of CD8 T cells in ankylosing spondylitis. General observations from the study: Several highly homologous variants made up a TCR beta motif, and this motif appeared characteristic of ankylosing spondylitis blood.

TCRdb itself ran the 5' RACE reads through MiXCR, one entry per CDR3 protein. The data show more than 600,000 distinct CDR3 sequences, roughly 20% seen once. The antigens for these receptors are not known. The material sequenced was blood, either unsorted or a sorted T cell fraction (not recorded which). The receptors stem from a male donor with ankylosing spondylitis.

This clonotype was recorded a few times. The chain has TRBV6-1 and TRBJ1-1, with D unresolved. Germline values: CDR1 MNHNS, CDR2 SASEGT. V was clipped by 5 bases and J by 3 bases, with 10 bases between them. The CDR3 is made up of 13 amino acids. The CDR3 DNA reads TGTGCCAGCAGTCCCAGGCAACACACTGAAGCTTTCTTT. Encoded protein: CASSPRQHTEAFF.

The CDR3 DNA reads as TGTGCCAGCAGCTCTCCCACGGCTAGCGGGGCTTATGAGCAGTTCTTC. It encodes CASSSPTASGAYEQFF. The V and J genes are TRBV13 and TRBJ2-1; 9 bases align to TRBD2. The J segment lost 8 bases and the V segment lost 4 bases, leaving 12 bases of the junction unmatched. Germline V gene sequence: CDR1 PRHDT, CDR2 FYEKMQ (reference sequence). The CDR3 is made up of 16 amino acids.

The chain uses TRBV9 and TRBJ1-5; a possible D gene is TRBD1 (6 bases). The V end was cut by 6 bases, the J end by 5 bases, with 12 bases between. From germline, CDR1 is SGDLS and CDR2 YYNGEE. The CDR3 spans 13 residues. In DNA, the CDR3 is TGTGCCAGCACGGACAGTCGATATCAGCCCCAGCATTTT. Its protein is CASTDSRYQPQHF.

This clonotype has just a few counts. The J gene is TRBJ2-1, the V gene TRBV4-1; 11 positions match TRBD2. The CDR3 contains 15 residues. The germline CDR1 and CDR2 sequences are MGHRA and YSYEKL. After removal of 10 bases from V and 4 bases from J, the junction contained 9 bases not matched to a gene. Here the CDR3 reads CATSLLAGGYNEQFF. Here the CDR3 DNA reads TGCGCCACCTCCCTCCTAGCGGGGGGTTACAATGAGCAGTTCTTC.

The chain recombines TRBV5-1 with TRBJ2-2, with D hard to call. Trimming stripped 4 bases from V and 5 bases from J, with 12 bases between. CDR1 and CDR2 from the germline V gene are SGHRS and YFSETQ. CDR3 length equals 14 residues. The CDR3 sequence: CASSPFVGTGELFF. The CDR3 DNA reads as TGCGCCAGCAGCCCCTTTGTAGGGACCGGGGAGCTGTTTTTT.

This chain links TRBV7-9 with TRBJ2-1; a possible D gene is TRBD2 (5 bases). Deletions cut 1 base from V and 3 bases from J, with 10 bases between. CDR3 length equals 15 residues. The germline V gene has CDR1 SEHNR and CDR2 FQNEAQ (reference sequence). The CDR3 DNA follows: TGTGCCAGCAGCTTAGGGGTTAGCGTCTACAATGAGCAGTTCTTC. It codes for CASSLGVSVYNEQFF.

A single count supports this clonotype. V is TRBV7-3 and J is TRBJ1-6; D remains ambiguous. V was pared by 1 base and J by 7 bases, with 8 bases between. Germline CDR1 and CDR2: SGHTA and FQGTGA. The CDR3 contains 14 residues. DNA for the CDR3: TGTGCCAGCAGCTTAATGGGGAGAAATTCACCCCTCCACTTT. Translating gives CASSLMGRNSPLHF.

A few counts support this clonotype. CDR3 DNA: TGTGCCATCAGTGGACCGGACAGAGCCTACGAGCAGTACTTC. This codes for CAISGPDRAYEQYF. The V gene is TRBV10-3, the J gene TRBJ2-7; D perhaps matches TRBD1 (6 bases). In germline, CDR1 is ENHRY, CDR2 SYGVKD. Trimming shortened V by 4 bases and J by 2 bases, and 12 bases separated the two germline ends. The CDR3 is 14 amino acids.

The chain is built from TRBV2 and TRBJ2-5; D unclear. The CDR3 covers 12 residues. Trimming took off 8 bases at V and 5 bases at J, with 12 bases between the two ends. Germline assignment: CDR1 SNHLY and CDR2 FYNNEI. The CDR3 loop reads CASHQLRETQYF. In nucleotides, the CDR3 is TGTGCCAGCCACCAGCTCCGGGAGACCCAGTACTTC.

This clonotype was detected only a few times. The rearrangement links TRBV7-9 to TRBJ2-1; no reliable D call. Trimming stripped 5 bases from V and 9 bases from J, with 11 bases between. The germline V gene has CDR1 SEHNR and CDR2 FQNEAQ (reference sequence). This CDR3 is built from 12 residues. The CDR3 loop is CASSRTKGEQFF. DNA for the CDR3: TGTGCCAGCAGCCGTACGAAGGGTGAGCAGTTCTTC.

This clonotype was seen a few times. The chain employs TRBV6-2 or TRBV6-3 and TRBJ2-7; 9 nucleotides match TRBD2. CDR1 MNHEY and CDR2 SVGEGT come from the germline V gene. CDR3 length: 14 residues. V shed 2 bases and J 5 bases; nucleotides not matched to a gene: 4. The DNA of the CDR3 is TGTGCCAGCAGTTACCAGACTAGCGGCCACGAGCAGTACTTC. Its protein product is CASSYQTSGHEQYF.

J is TRBJ1-4 and V is TRBV7-2; 7 nucleotides agree with TRBD1. V lost 1 base and J lost 7; bases outside the gene matches: 6. From germline, CDR1 is SGHTA and CDR2 FQGNSA. The CDR3 totals 15 residues. The CDR3 DNA reads as TGTGCCAGCAGCTTAGGAAGACAGGGATCTGAAAAACTGTTTTTT. It specifies CASSLGRQGSEKLFF.

V and J are TRBV12-3 or TRBV12-4 and TRBJ2-3, with D uncertain. V shed 7 bases and J shed 1 base, with 15 bases lying between them. The CDR3 extends over 15 amino acids. The CDR3 loop reads CASTQILGGTDTQYF. CDR3 nucleotides: TGTGCCAGCACCCAAATCCTTGGAGGCACAGATACGCAGTATTTT.

V gene TRBV19 combines with J gene TRBJ1-5; 7 bases fit TRBD1. Germline trimming cut 6 bases from V and 6 bases from J; bases unmatched to any gene: 17. There are 17 residues in the CDR3. CDR1 and CDR2 from the germline V gene are LNHDA and SQIVND (reference sequence). The CDR3 coding sequence is TGTGCCAGTAGCCACAGGGGAGGGGATCCTAATGGTCAGCCCCAGCATTTT. This translates into CASSHRGGDPNGQPQHF.

There are a few counts of this clonotype. The chain has TRBV5-6 and TRBJ2-1; D uncertain. Germline CDR1 SGHDT, CDR2 YYEEEE. The CDR3 totals 16 residues. V shed 0 bases and J shed 4 bases, with 14 bases lying between them. The CDR3 region is CASSLELAPIYNEQFF. The CDR3 coding sequence is TGTGCCAGCAGCTTGGAGCTGGCACCAATTTACAATGAGCAGTTCTTC.

There are many counts of this clonotype. This chain connects TRBV4-1 to TRBJ1-6; D is unclear. Germline V CDR1 and CDR2: MGHRA, YSYEKL. Trimming took 1 base from V and 0 from J, leaving 10 bases between them. The CDR3 is 17 amino acids. DNA for the CDR3: TGCGCCAGCAGCCAAGCTCAACTCAGCTCCTATAATTCACCCCTCCACTTT. It specifies CASSQAQLSSYNSPLHF.

The V call is TRBV7-2, the J call TRBJ1-2; TRBD1 might be the D (6 bases). This CDR3 region has 15 residues. Between the trimmed V and J ends, which lost 3 bases and 3 bases, there was a span of 14 bases. CDR1 is SGHTA, CDR2 FQGNSA, per germline. For the CDR3, the DNA is TGTGCCAGCAGCTTGGGGCCTAGGGGGGACTATGGCTACACCTTC. Translation gives CASSLGPRGDYGYTF. Complete variable domain (other parts from reference TRBV7-2 and TRBJ1-2): GAGVSQSPSNKVTEKGKDVELRCDPISGHTALYWYRQSLGQGLEFLIYFQGNSAPDKSGLPSDRFSAERTGGSVSTLTIQRTQQEDSAVYLCASSLGPRGDYGYTFGSGTRLTVV.

In its sample, this clonotype was seen many times. This chain connects TRBV20-1 to TRBJ2-7; 10 nucleotides agree with TRBD1. The CDR3 contains 17 residues. CDR1 is DFQATT and CDR2 is SNEGSKA in the germline V gene (reference sequence). J gave up 5 bases and V 0 bases, and 13 bases lay outside the gene matches. CDR3 amino acids: CSARDNRGTGAGHEQYF. In DNA, the CDR3 is TGCAGTGCTAGAGATAATCGGGGGACAGGGGCCGGCCACGAGCAGTACTTC.

The CDR3 nucleotides read TGTACCTGCAGTCCCCGACAGGTTCGATCGGTTTGGACTGAAGCTTTCTTT. As protein: CTCSPRQVRSVWTEAFF. The chain couples TRBV12-3 or TRBV12-4 to TRBJ1-1, with a weak D call TRBD1 (6 bases). This CDR3 spans 17 amino acids.

This clonotype has a handful of counts. This chain uses TRBV5-1 with TRBJ1-1; a weak D match, TRBD1 (6 bases). Germline CDR1 and CDR2: SGHRS and YFSETQ. V was shortened by 4 bases and J by 1 base, with 14 bases between the two germline ends. The CDR3 loop spans 15 amino acids. CDR3 sequence reads: CASSTQTGTNTEAFF. The CDR3 nucleotides read TGCGCCAGCAGCACCCAGACAGGCACGAACACTGAAGCTTTCTTT.

In its sample, this clonotype was seen a few times. The gene calls are TRBV5-5 and TRBJ1-1, with D unclear. The germline V gene encodes CDR1 SGHKS and CDR2 YYEKEE (reference sequence). The V gene lost 0 bases and the J gene lost 2 bases, with 17 bases spanning the gap. This CDR3 comprises 17 residues. The CDR3 DNA is TGTGCCAGCAGCTTGGAGGGTATCGGCACTGCTAACACTGAAGCTTTCTTT. It translates to CASSLEGIGTANTEAFF.